This T cell receptor beta chain was found in a study of blood T cell repertoires in COVID-19. TCRdb keeps only in-frame clones here, not all; method: immunoSEQ multiplex PCR. Among over 25,000 clones listed, just over 90% were seen once. The CDR3 runs 16 residues. V was clipped by 3 bases and J by 0 bases; unmatched bases: 0. Looked up from germline, CDR1 is SSHAT and CDR2 is FNYEAQ (reference sequence). V is TRBV7-7 and J is TRBJ2-2; 11 nucleotides match TRBD2. The sequence was obtained from a man in his sixties with acute or convalescent COVID-19. What was sequenced was peripheral blood. The CDR3 DNA reads as TGTGCCAGCAGCTTGGGACTAGCGGCGAACACCGGGGAGCTGTTTTTT. Protein: CASSLGLAANTGELFF.